This T cell receptor (beta chain) was recorded in a study of T cells expressing NK-cell markers. This CDR3 has 16 residues. Reanalyzing the 5' RACE reads, TCRdb keeps one entry per CDR3 protein, without DNA. This sample carries roughly 380,000 distinct CDR3 sequences, with 5% to 5.5% going to the ten biggest clones. This TCR was sampled from a man aged 18 to 69 in good health. The chain combines TRBV21-1 with TRBJ2-4. TRBV21-1 constitutes a pseudogene. Sample: blood T cells: a sorted CD56 or NKG2C T cell subset, CD4+ or CD8+ T cells, or bulk PBMC T cells (not recorded which). The CDR3 spells CASSYSGHIAKNIQYF.